Below, 24 T cell receptor beta chains from the same sample are listed, as sequenced in a study of CD8+ T cells in alopecia areata. Treatment given: oral pan-JAK inhibitor, 5-10 mg twice daily. Reverse transcribed after extraction, RNA yielded cDNA as the sequencing template. Generated by immunoSEQ multiplex PCR, the TCRdb table keeps only in-frame clones and is missing some. The sample carries 170,000 or so clones, around 71% recorded once. The specimen was CD4+ T cells sorted from blood, collected at week 4, from a patient treated with tofacitinib. These receptors were collected from a human donor with alopecia areata.

The chain links TRBV6-5 to TRBJ2-1, with 7 bases lining up with TRBD2. The length of the CDR3 is 14 residues. Unmatched junction bases numbered 8, after V lost 4 bases and J lost 8 bases. Germline loops: CDR1 MNHEY, CDR2 SVGAGI. Here the CDR3 DNA reads TGTGCCAGCAGTTGGACTAGGGGACGGGATGAGCAGTTCTTC. It translates to CASSWTRGRDEQFF.

This clone appeared once. V and J are TRBV10-3 and TRBJ2-5, with TRBD2 as a possible D gene (7 bases). There are 14 residues in the CDR3. Germline V CDR1 and CDR2: ENHRY, SYGVKD. Trimming removed 6 bases at V and 4 bases at J, with 15 bases between. The CDR3 DNA follows: TGTGCCATCAGCTCTAACAGGGAGGGAGAGACCCAGTACTTC. Protein sequence: CAISSNREGETQYF.

The rearrangement joins TRBV5-1 to TRBJ2-5; 11 bases line up with TRBD2. The V segment lost 3 bases and the J segment 2 bases; nucleotides outside the gene matches: 6. This CDR3 has 16 amino acids. Looked up from germline, CDR1 is SGHRS and CDR2 is YFSETQ. The CDR3 bases are TGCGCCAGCAGCTGGACCCCTAGCGGGGGGCAAGAGACCCAGTACTTC. Translating gives CASSWTPSGGQETQYF. Combining the CDR3 with reference TRBV5-1 and TRBJ2-5 gives the whole variable domain KAGVTQTPRYLIKTRGQQVTLSCSPISGHRSVSWYQQTPGQGLQFLFEYFSETQRNKGNFPGRFSGRQFSNSRSEMNVSTLELGDSALYLCASSWTPSGGQETQYFGPGTRLLVL.

The CDR3 is CASRVRGALETLHF. The CDR3 bases are TGTGCCAGCAGGGTACGGGGGGCGCTCGAGACCCTCCACTTT. The rearrangement joins TRBV6-5 to TRBJ1-6; tentative D call: TRBD1 (6 bases). The ends were cut back, 6 bases at V and 14 bases at J, with 20 bases in the middle. The CDR3 covers 14 residues. The germline gives CDR1 MNHEY, CDR2 SVGAGI.

The chain uses TRBV6-5 and TRBJ2-7, with D uncertain. V dropped 6 bases and J dropped 7 bases, with 10 bases sitting between them. From germline, CDR1 is MNHEY and CDR2 SVGAGI. This CDR3 contains 11 residues. The CDR3 protein is CASRSQQEQYF. DNA for the CDR3: TGTGCCAGCAGAAGCCAGCAAGAGCAGTACTTC.

The chain recombines TRBV19 with TRBJ2-3; TRBD2 matches 11 bases. With 5 bases clipped from V and 2 bases from J, the junction kept 6 bases outside the gene matches. Germline V lookup: CDR1 LNHDA, CDR2 SQIVND (reference sequence). The CDR3 is 16 amino acids. The CDR3 loop is CASSALLAGDTDTQYF. The CDR3, as DNA: TGTGCCAGTAGTGCCCTACTAGCGGGGGACACAGATACGCAGTATTTT.

The chain carries TRBV5-6 and TRBJ1-2, with a weak D call TRBD1 (5 bases). The ends were cut back, 4 bases at V and 2 bases at J, with 15 bases in the middle. In germline, CDR1 is SGHDT, CDR2 YYEEEE. This CDR3 is built from 15 residues. CDR3 sequence reads: CASSPPRGGNYGYTF. DNA of the CDR3: TGTGCCAGCAGCCCCCCGAGGGGCGGAAACTATGGCTACACCTTC.

The chain recombines TRBV6-5 with TRBJ2-5, with D possibly called TRBD1 or TRBD2 (5 bases each). The V and J ends lost 8 bases and 5 bases respectively, with 21 bases between them. This CDR3 spans 15 amino acids. Germline CDR1 reads MNHEY; CDR2 reads SVGAGI. CDR3: CASGLRDPTRETQYF. The CDR3 DNA reads TGTGCCAGCGGGTTACGGGACCCTACTAGGGAGACCCAGTACTTC.

This clone was picked up a small number of times. The chain employs TRBV5-1 and TRBJ2-1; tentatively, D is TRBD2 (5 bases). The CDR3 extends over 16 amino acids. Looked up from germline, CDR1 is SGHRS and CDR2 is YFSETQ. V was shortened by 0 bases and J by 6 bases, with 16 bases between the two germline ends. CDR3 protein: CASSLGPGSTGNEQFF. The CDR3, as DNA: TGCGCCAGCAGCTTGGGGCCGGGATCAACCGGCAATGAGCAGTTCTTC.

This clone was counted between two and nine times. The J gene is TRBJ2-3, the V gene TRBV4-3; D remains ambiguous. V was pared by 0 bases and J by 1 base, with 8 bases between. CDR1 and CDR2 (germline): LGHNA, YSLEER. CDR3 length equals 15 residues. The CDR3 DNA follows: TGCGCCAGCAGCCAAGATTTTGGGGGCACAGATACGCAGTATTTT. It specifies CASSQDFGGTDTQYF.

This clone was observed a handful of times. V is TRBV30 and J is TRBJ2-7; possible D gene TRBD1, 6 bases. The germline V gene encodes CDR1 GTSNPN and CDR2 SVGIG (reference sequence). This CDR3 spans 12 amino acids. With 2 bases removed from V and 3 bases from J, the gap between germline ends came to 8 bases. This CDR3 reads CAWSSRGYEQYF. In DNA, the CDR3 is TGTGCCTGGAGTTCCAGGGGCTACGAGCAGTACTTC.

This clone has just a few counts. The chain recombines TRBV2 with TRBJ2-5, with TRBD2 matching 8 bases. CDR1 SNHLY and CDR2 FYNNEI come from the germline V gene. This CDR3 comprises 15 residues. The J segment lost 5 bases and the V segment lost 7 bases, leaving 12 bases of the junction unmatched. The CDR3 DNA follows: TGTGCCAGCATCCTAGGGGGGACTAGTGGGGAGACCCAGTACTTC. Its protein product is CASILGGTSGETQYF.

The chain combines TRBV29-1 with TRBJ2-5; no clear D. V lost 3 bases to trimming and J lost 4 bases, with 12 bases between them. Germline CDR1 reads SQVTM; CDR2 reads ANQGSEA. CDR3 length: 13 residues. The CDR3 here is CSVDFGRRETQYF. For the CDR3, the DNA is TGCAGCGTTGATTTCGGTCGCCGAGAGACCCAGTACTTC.

The rearrangement uses TRBV29-1 and TRBJ2-3, with 9 bases aligning to TRBD2. Losses at the gene ends were 1 base for V and 3 bases for J; bases not matched to a gene: 2. In germline, CDR1 is SQVTM, CDR2 ANQGSEA. This CDR3 region has 14 residues. CDR3 loop: CSVEGRGGTDTQYF. DNA for the CDR3: TGCAGCGTTGAAGGGCGGGGGGGGACAGATACGCAGTATTTT.

The chain combines TRBV30 with TRBJ2-7; 7 bases line up with TRBD2. Germline V CDR1 and CDR2: GTSNPN, SVGIG (reference sequence). The length of the CDR3 is 14 residues. The V segment lost 1 base and the J segment 3 bases; nucleotides outside the gene matches: 6. Written as DNA, the CDR3 is TGTGCCTGGAGTGGCGGCGGGAGTATCTACGAGCAGTACTTC. It specifies CAWSGGGSIYEQYF.

The chain recombines TRBV7-8 with TRBJ1-1; D may be TRBD1 (5 bases). V lost 8 bases and J lost 1, with 17 bases in between. From germline, CDR1 is SGHVS and CDR2 FQNEAQ. CDR3 length: 15 residues. Here the CDR3 reads CASALTGVRNTEAFF. The CDR3 bases are TGTGCCAGCGCATTGACGGGGGTGAGGAACACTGAAGCTTTCTTT.

V usage is TRBV30 and J usage is TRBJ1-1; D unresolved. V lost 1 base and J lost 3, with 15 bases in between. Looked up from germline, CDR1 is GTSNPN and CDR2 is SVGIG (reference sequence). CDR3 length: 15 residues. CDR3 region: CAWSDPGRRDTEAFF. CDR3 bases: TGTGCCTGGAGTGACCCGGGCCGACGGGACACTGAAGCTTTCTTT.

The V call is TRBV29-1, the J call TRBJ1-5, with D possibly being TRBD1 (5 bases). The germline V and J ends were trimmed by 1 base and 7 bases, with 11 bases remaining between them. The CDR3 consists of 13 residues. Per the germline V gene, CDR1 is SQVTM and CDR2 is ANQGSEA. For the CDR3, the DNA is TGCAGCGTTGAAGGCAGCCCAGGGCAGCCCCAGCATTTT. Translation gives CSVEGSPGQPQHF.

The V and J genes are TRBV30 and TRBJ1-1; TRBD1 matches 8 bases. Germline V gives CDR1 GTSNPN, CDR2 SVGIG (reference sequence). The junction had 9 bases not matched to a gene; V was cut back by 5 bases and J by 1 base. This CDR3 contains 15 residues. The CDR3 spells CAWYHRGTGNTEAFF. The CDR3 DNA follows: TGTGCCTGGTACCACCGAGGGACAGGGAACACTGAAGCTTTCTTT.

The chain has TRBV30 and TRBJ2-7, with D unresolved. CDR3 size: 13 residues. Germline values: CDR1 GTSNPN, CDR2 SVGIG (reference sequence). V lost 0 bases and J lost 0, with 6 bases in between. The CDR3 loop reads CAWSVESSYEQYF. The CDR3 coding sequence is TGTGCCTGGAGTGTAGAGAGCTCCTACGAGCAGTACTTC.

The chain recombines TRBV9 with TRBJ1-1; no clear D. The CDR3 totals 13 residues. CDR1 SGDLS and CDR2 YYNGEE come from the germline V gene. Deletions cut 5 bases from V and 1 base from J, with 9 bases between. The CDR3 DNA sequence: TGTGCCAGCAGTGCAAGGAGGAACACTGAAGCTTTCTTT. It specifies CASSARRNTEAFF.

The genes are TRBV7-9 and TRBJ2-5, with D tentatively TRBD2 (6 bases). V dropped 0 bases and J dropped 3 bases, with 11 bases sitting between them. The CDR3 loop spans 15 amino acids. CDR1 is SEHNR and CDR2 is FQNEAQ in the germline V gene (reference sequence). The DNA of the CDR3 is TGTGCCAGCAGCTTAGCCGACGGGGGTAAAGAGACCCAGTACTTC. Translated, it gives CASSLADGGKETQYF.

The genes are TRBV6-5 and TRBJ1-6, with D maybe TRBD1 (6 bases). Germline V CDR1 and CDR2: MNHEY, SVGAGI. The V and J ends lost 2 bases and 7 bases respectively, with 15 bases between them. The CDR3 has 16 amino acids. The CDR3 region has the DNA TGTGCCAGCAGTTACGGGCAGGGGCTTTGGAATTCACCCCTCCACTTT. This sequence encodes CASSYGQGLWNSPLHF.

In its sample, this clone was seen once. This chain links TRBV5-1 with TRBJ2-7; D unclear. The V and J ends lost 1 base and 9 bases respectively, with 8 bases between them. The CDR3 runs 11 residues. CDR1 is SGHRS and CDR2 is YFSETQ in the germline V gene. In DNA, the CDR3 is TGCGCCAGCAGCTTGTTTGGCGTGCAGTACTTC. Translated, it gives CASSLFGVQYF.